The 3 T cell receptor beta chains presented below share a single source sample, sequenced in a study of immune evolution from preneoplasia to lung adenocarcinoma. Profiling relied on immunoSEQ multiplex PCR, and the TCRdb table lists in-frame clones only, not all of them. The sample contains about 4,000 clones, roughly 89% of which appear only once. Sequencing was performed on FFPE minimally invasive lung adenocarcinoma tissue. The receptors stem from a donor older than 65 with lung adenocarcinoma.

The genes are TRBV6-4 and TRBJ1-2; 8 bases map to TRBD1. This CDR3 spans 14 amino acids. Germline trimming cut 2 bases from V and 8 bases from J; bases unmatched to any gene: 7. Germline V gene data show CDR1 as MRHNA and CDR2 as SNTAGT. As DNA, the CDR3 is TGTGCCAGCAGTGACGGGGCAGGGGGCGAGGGCTACACCTTC. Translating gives CASSDGAGGEGYTF.

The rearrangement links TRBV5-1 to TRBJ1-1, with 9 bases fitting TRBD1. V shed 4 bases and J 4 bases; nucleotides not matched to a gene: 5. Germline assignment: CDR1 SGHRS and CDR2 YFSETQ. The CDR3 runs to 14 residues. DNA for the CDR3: TGCGCCAGCAGCCAGACAGGGGGGAGCACTGAAGCTTTCTTT. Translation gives CASSQTGGSTEAFF.

CDR3 DNA sequence: TGTGCCATCTCCCCGGAGGAACCACGGGAGCTGTTTTTT. Amino acids: CAISPEEPRELFF. The chain uses TRBV10-3 and TRBJ2-2; TRBD2 is a possible D gene (5 bases). Per the germline V gene, CDR1 is ENHRY and CDR2 is SYGVKD. Trimming pared 8 bases from V and 9 bases from J, leaving 16 bases between. This CDR3 comprises 13 residues.